Below, 8 T cell receptor beta chains from the same sample are listed, as sequenced in a study of CD8+ T cells in alopecia areata. TCR sequencing used cDNA made by reverse transcription of extracted RNA. Clones were sequenced by immunoSEQ multiplex PCR, and TCRdb holds only the in-frame ones, with some missing. Here the sample spans a few hundred thousand clones, around 66% being singletons. Stated treatment: oral pan-JAK inhibitor, 5-10 mg twice daily. The sequenced sample was CD4+ T cells sorted from blood, obtained around week 44, from a patient treated with tofacitinib. Receptors were obtained from a human donor with alopecia areata.

The sample holds one count of this clone. This chain uses TRBV5-6 with TRBJ2-5, with 10 nucleotides matching TRBD2. The CDR3 consists of 18 residues. Germline V CDR1 and CDR2: SGHDT, YYEEEE. The V segment lost 0 bases and the J segment 2 bases; nucleotides outside the gene matches: 10. The CDR3 region is CASSLVASGGRRQETQYF. In DNA form, the CDR3 reads TGTGCCAGCAGCTTGGTGGCTAGCGGGGGACGTAGACAAGAGACCCAGTACTTC.

The chain is built from TRBV29-1 and TRBJ2-2; D perhaps matches TRBD2 (5 bases). Germline V lookup: CDR1 SQVTM, CDR2 ANQGSEA. This CDR3 has 15 amino acids. V was trimmed by 4 bases and J by 2 bases, leaving 14 bases between them. Here the CDR3 reads CSVVVGSINTGELFF. The CDR3, as DNA: TGCAGCGTTGTTGTGGGGAGCATCAACACCGGGGAGCTGTTTTTT.

The chain uses TRBV5-1 and TRBJ2-1; 9 bases match TRBD1. The germline CDR1 and CDR2 sequences are SGHRS and YFSETQ. The V segment lost 2 bases and the J segment 7 bases; nucleotides outside the gene matches: 4. This CDR3 has 14 amino acids. The CDR3: CASSFRDRDNEQFF. The CDR3 region has the DNA TGCGCCAGCAGCTTCCGGGACAGGGATAATGAGCAGTTCTTC.

This sequence joins TRBV25-1 and TRBJ2-6; maybe TRBD2 (6 bases). This CDR3 contains 16 residues. Deletions cut 2 bases from V and 2 bases from J, with 10 bases between. The germline gives CDR1 MGHDK, CDR2 SYGVNS. The CDR3 spells CASSEGGRAGANVLTF. As DNA, the CDR3 is TGTGCCAGCAGTGAAGGGGGGAGAGCTGGGGCCAACGTCCTGACTTTC.

The chain recombines TRBV5-1 with TRBJ2-3, with 8 nucleotides matching TRBD2. Germline V CDR1 and CDR2: SGHRS, YFSETQ. Trimming at V came to 2 bases and at J to 2 bases, leaving 19 bases not matched to a gene. The CDR3 contains 20 residues. CDR3 nucleotide sequence: TGCGCCAGCAGCTTCGCGGGGCGGGGGGCTAGAACGTACCTCACAGATACGCAGTATTTT. Protein sequence: CASSFAGRGARTYLTDTQYF.

This clone has more than one count but fewer than ten. Here the CDR3 reads CASSVLGTDPYGYTF. The CDR3 bases are TGTGCCAGCAGCGTCCTTGGGACAGACCCTTATGGCTACACCTTC. This chain joins TRBV6-5 and TRBJ1-2; TRBD1 matches 7 bases. Losses at the gene ends were 6 bases for V and 5 bases for J; bases not matched to a gene: 12. The germline V gene has CDR1 MNHEY and CDR2 SVGAGI. CDR3 length: 15 residues.

DNA for the CDR3: TGTGCCTGCAAAAGGGCAGAAGTCTACGAGCAGTACTTC. It specifies CACKRAEVYEQYF. This chain links TRBV30 with TRBJ2-7; D gene ambiguous. The ends were cut back, 6 bases at V and 3 bases at J, with 15 bases in the middle. The germline V gene has CDR1 GTSNPN and CDR2 SVGIG (reference sequence). CDR3 length equals 13 residues.

The V and J genes are TRBV6-5 and TRBJ2-6; D remains unclear. The length of the CDR3 is 16 residues. Trimming removed 4 bases at V and 3 bases at J, with 13 bases between. The germline V gene encodes CDR1 MNHEY and CDR2 SVGAGI. Written as DNA, the CDR3 is TGTGCCAGCAGTTTATATACTGCCATTGGGGCCAACGTCCTGACTTTC. The encoded protein is CASSLYTAIGANVLTF.